This T cell receptor (beta chain) was recovered during a study of blood T cell repertoires in COVID-19. Study-wide background: The cDNA or gDNA used as material had been derived from T cells, B-cell-depleted T cells, or PBMCs.

The table came from immunoSEQ multiplex PCR; TCRdb's copy has only in-frame clones and leaves some out. The data hold more than 300,000 clones, with roughly 89% observed a single time. Trimming removed 5 bases from V and 7 bases from J; junction bases left unmatched: 10. CDR3 length: 14 residues. Germline-derived CDR1 and CDR2 are MNHEY and SVGAGI. This receptor was obtained from a woman younger than 35 who had recovered from COVID-19. The chain carries TRBV6-5 and TRBJ1-2; 7 nucleotides line up with TRBD1. The sequencing sample was made of peripheral blood. The CDR3 sequence: CASSRQGNSGGYTF. CDR3 nucleotide sequence: TGTGCCAGCAGTCGACAGGGAAATTCGGGTGGCTACACCTTC.